This T cell receptor (beta chain) was identified in a study of cytomegalovirus exposure and HLA in healthy donors. Study-wide results and caveats: A list of around 150 TCR beta chains associated with cytomegalovirus was given. In a later analysis, TCR beta V- and J-gene trimming was associated with a missense DCLRE1C variant.

PCR used 60 Vbeta primers and 13 Jbeta primers. Clones were read by immunoSEQ multiplex PCR, and TCRdb kept only the in-frame ones, dropping some. This table holds roughly 190,000 clones, roughly four fifths found once. Germline CDR1 is SGHTA and CDR2 is FQGNSA. CDR3 size: 12 residues. V gave up 5 bases and J gave up 12 bases, with 16 bases separating them. Unrecorded immune exposure was likely among donors, who were nominally healthy when sampled. This clone occurred once. Its cognate antigen is unknown. This chain links TRBV7-2 with TRBJ1-2; a possible D gene is TRBD1 (5 bases). The sequenced material came from PBMCs. The receptor was derived from a woman aged 25 to 39 in good health and CMV-seropositive. CDR3 DNA: TGTGCCAGCAGCCCAAGCCAGGGTCCGCACACCTTC. Its protein product is CASSPSQGPHTF.